The 19 T cell receptor beta chains presented below share a single source sample, sequenced in a study of siplizumab effects on memory and regulatory T cells. This table comes from immunoSEQ multiplex PCR, and its TCRdb copy is limited to in-frame clones, with some not included. The sample shows about 70,000 clones, over 75% of them seen only once. Sequencing used Tregs sorted from blood. The source is a human donor in good health.

V gene TRBV28 combines with J gene TRBJ2-1, with TRBD2 matching 8 bases. This CDR3 region has 16 residues. V was pared by 5 bases and J by 0 bases, with 6 bases of the junction left unmatched. The V gene's germline CDR1 is MDHEN and CDR2 SYDVKM. The CDR3 loop is CASSPSGRISYNEQFF. In DNA form, the CDR3 reads TGTGCCAGCAGTCCTAGCGGGCGGATCTCCTACAATGAGCAGTTCTTC.

V usage is TRBV19 and J usage is TRBJ2-4; tentatively, D is TRBD2 (5 bases). This CDR3 has 15 residues. CDR1 is LNHDA, CDR2 SQIVND, per germline (reference sequence). The V and J ends lost 5 bases and 9 bases respectively, with 20 bases between them. The CDR3 loop is CASSVSSGIQGIQYF. CDR3 sequence (DNA): TGTGCCAGTAGTGTTAGTTCCGGGATCCAAGGCATTCAGTACTTC.

The gene calls are TRBV28 and TRBJ2-5; 8 bases agree with TRBD1. In germline, CDR1 is MDHEN, CDR2 SYDVKM. The CDR3 is 13 amino acids. The V segment lost 4 bases and the J segment 5 bases; nucleotides outside the gene matches: 3. CDR3 protein: CASSSAGGETQYF. The DNA for the CDR3 is TGTGCCAGCAGTTCCGCAGGGGGCGAGACCCAGTACTTC. The entire variable domain, with the rest obtained from reference TRBV28 and TRBJ2-5, is as follows: DVKVTQSSRYLVKRTGEKVFLECVQDMDHENMFWYRQDPGLGLRLIYFSYDVKMKEKGDIPEGYSVSREKKERFSLILESASTNQTSMYLCASSSAGGETQYFGPGTRLLVL.

The chain recombines TRBV29-1 with TRBJ2-1; D uncertain. The V end was cut by 4 bases, the J end by 5 bases, with 15 bases between. Germline lookup yields CDR1 SQVTM and CDR2 ANQGSEA. This CDR3 is built from 14 residues. CDR3 sequence: CSVADSAPHNEQFF. The CDR3 nucleotides read TGCAGCGTTGCTGACTCCGCGCCCCACAATGAGCAGTTCTTC.

This chain links TRBV18 with TRBJ1-5; D gene uncertain. Trimming took off 2 bases at V and 4 bases at J, with 12 bases between the two ends. Per the germline V gene, CDR1 is KGHSH and CDR2 is LQKENI. CDR3 length: 15 amino acids. This CDR3 is CASSPAGSGNQPQHF. The CDR3 region has the DNA TGTGCCAGCTCACCAGCCGGCTCGGGGAATCAGCCCCAGCATTTT.

The V gene is TRBV18, the J gene TRBJ2-5, with a weak D call TRBD1 (6 bases). Per the germline V gene, CDR1 is KGHSH and CDR2 is LQKENI. Trimming took 6 bases from V and 1 from J, leaving 12 bases between them. The CDR3 has 14 amino acids. CDR3 loop: CASSLGGVQETQYF. The CDR3 DNA sequence: TGTGCCAGCTCTCTAGGGGGAGTCCAAGAGACCCAGTACTTC. Full variable domain (outside the CDR3, taken from reference TRBV18 and TRBJ2-5): NAGVMQNPRHLVRRRGQEARLRCSPMKGHSHVYWYRQLPEEGLKFMVYLQKENIIDESGMPKERFSAEFPKEGPSILRIQQVVRGDSAAYFCASSLGGVQETQYFGPGTRLLVL.

The V and J genes are TRBV30 and TRBJ1-2; 9 bases are a match to TRBD1. After removal of 3 bases from V and 3 bases from J, the junction contained 5 bases not matched to a gene. The CDR3 length is 14 residues. The V gene's germline CDR1 is GTSNPN and CDR2 SVGIG (reference sequence). This chain's CDR3 is CAWRMGQGHYGYTF. The DNA of the CDR3 is TGTGCCTGGAGGATGGGACAGGGACACTATGGCTACACCTTC.

V gene TRBV6-1 combines with J gene TRBJ1-1; perhaps TRBD1 as D (5 bases). The CDR3 extends over 15 amino acids. The germline V gene has CDR1 MNHNS and CDR2 SASEGT. The ends were cut back, 4 bases at V and 0 bases at J, with 12 bases in the middle. The CDR3 nucleotides are TGTGCCAGCAGTGCACGACAGAGATTGAACACTGAAGCTTTCTTT. Translating gives CASSARQRLNTEAFF.

The rearrangement uses TRBV6-1 and TRBJ2-2; 7 bases are shared with TRBD1. This CDR3 has 13 amino acids. V trimming: 7 bases; J trimming: 3 bases; junction bases outside the gene matches: 2. CDR1 and CDR2 from the germline V gene are MNHNS and SASEGT. CDR3 sequence: CASNTGDTGELFF. The CDR3 DNA sequence: TGTGCCAGCAATACAGGGGACACCGGGGAGCTGTTTTTT.

This clone was found once. V is TRBV6-5 and J is TRBJ2-3; TRBD2 aligns across 10 bases. The trim removed 6 bases at V and 5 bases at J, leaving 5 bases unmatched. The CDR3 is made up of 14 amino acids. Germline CDR1 MNHEY, CDR2 SVGAGI. CDR3 sequence (DNA): TGTGCCAGCAGCCCTAGCGGGAGTGTAGATACGCAGTATTTT. Translation: CASSPSGSVDTQYF.

The rearrangement joins TRBV10-2 to TRBJ2-4; unclear D gene. Germline lookup yields CDR1 WSHSY and CDR2 SAAADI. V gave up 0 bases and J gave up 0 bases, with 9 bases separating them. The CDR3 covers 16 residues. As DNA, the CDR3 is TGCGCCAGCAGTGAGTCCATATACCTAGCCAAAAACATTCAGTACTTC. Amino acids: CASSESIYLAKNIQYF.

The J gene is TRBJ1-1, the V gene TRBV30; D gene uncertain. The CDR3 is made up of 14 amino acids. Trimming stripped 7 bases from V and 6 bases from J, with 21 bases between. Per the germline V gene, CDR1 is GTSNPN and CDR2 is SVGIG (reference sequence). The CDR3 DNA reads TGTGCCTCCCCCGGCCTCCGATCTGGGGCTGAAGCTTTCTTT. It encodes CASPGLRSGAEAFF.

The chain combines TRBV18 with TRBJ1-4; D might be TRBD1 (6 bases). CDR1 is KGHSH, CDR2 LQKENI, per germline. The V end lost 4 bases, the J end lost 14 bases, and 14 bases lay between the germline ends. The CDR3 totals 12 residues. As DNA, the CDR3 is TGTGCCAGCTCACTCCAGGGGATGAATCTGTTTTTT. Amino acids: CASSLQGMNLFF.

The chain links TRBV7-3 to TRBJ2-1; D ambiguous. The CDR3 sequence is 13 residues long. Germline loops: CDR1 SGHTA, CDR2 FQGTGA. V was cut by 5 bases and J by 2 bases, with 7 bases left in between. CDR3 DNA sequence: TGTGCCAGCAGCCTTACCCCCTACAATGAGCAGTTCTTC. This gives the protein CASSLTPYNEQFF.

J is TRBJ1-1 and V is TRBV6-5; D is ambiguous. Trimming removed 7 bases from V and 1 base from J, with 16 bases in between. The CDR3 is made up of 15 amino acids. CDR1 and CDR2 (germline): MNHEY, SVGAGI. The CDR3 spells CASNHFPSKNTEAFF. CDR3 bases: TGTGCCAGCAATCACTTCCCGTCCAAGAACACTGAAGCTTTCTTT.

The chain links TRBV11-2 to TRBJ1-5, with a tentative D call TRBD1 (5 bases). V lost 2 bases and J 4 bases, leaving 12 bases between the germline ends. This CDR3 has 15 amino acids. Germline values: CDR1 SGHAT, CDR2 FQNNGV. The CDR3 sequence: CASSLSGTGNQPQHF. The CDR3 nucleotides read TGTGCCAGCAGCTTATCAGGGACGGGGAATCAGCCCCAGCATTTT.

CDR3: CASSEAAAQFF. In DNA, the CDR3 is TGTGCCAGCAGTGAAGCGGCCGCGCAGTTCTTC. This chain joins TRBV6-1 and TRBJ2-1; D is unresolved. The CDR3 length is 11 residues. Trimming stripped 0 bases from V and 12 bases from J, with 6 bases between. Germline V CDR1 and CDR2: MNHNS, SASEGT.

The chain recombines TRBV19 with TRBJ1-3; D is perhaps TRBD1 (6 bases). Germline CDR1 reads LNHDA; CDR2 reads SQIVND (reference sequence). V lost 6 bases to trimming and J lost 0 bases, with 12 bases between them. CDR3 length: 15 residues. The CDR3: CASREGGYSGNTIYF. The CDR3 coding sequence is TGTGCCAGTAGGGAGGGGGGATACTCTGGAAACACCATATATTTT.

The gene calls are TRBV10-3 and TRBJ2-7; 10 nucleotides line up with TRBD2. V lost 2 bases and J lost 7; bases outside the gene matches: 11. Germline assignment: CDR1 ENHRY and CDR2 SYGVKD. The CDR3 loop spans 16 amino acids. CDR3 nucleotide sequence: TGTGCCATCAGTGAGCCCAAAGCGGGAGGGCCAAAAGAGCAGTACTTC. It encodes CAISEPKAGGPKEQYF.